This section outlines one T cell receptor (beta chain) sequence together with its context. How the authors handled the data: How many nucleated cells were present was estimated from reference gene primer amplification. Using immunoSEQ multiplex PCR, the repertoire was profiled, and TCRdb retains in-frame clones only, with some absent. V and J calls and clone size are copied from that table; D and trimming were computed from the DNA. The table records approximately 240,000 clones, roughly 84% of them present only once. The data were taken from a study of blood T cell repertoires in COVID-19. Looking at the study overall: From the United States, Italy and Spain came samples of acute and convalescent COVID-19.

The CDR3 is 16 amino acids. Between the trimmed V and J ends, which lost 5 bases and 7 bases, there was a span of 24 bases. CDR1 and CDR2 (germline): SGHTA, FQGNSA. The sample consisted of peripheral blood. This chain joins TRBV7-2 and TRBJ2-7; TRBD2 might be the D (5 bases). The sequence was collected from a woman aged 40 to 50 who had recovered from COVID-19. CDR3 in amino acids: CASSPRDVFLSGEQYF. In DNA form, the CDR3 reads TGTGCCAGCAGCCCCCGGGATGTGTTCTTATCGGGAGAGCAGTACTTC.